This T cell receptor (beta chain) was sequenced during a study of shared clonotypes between healthy human individuals. Per germline, CDR1 SGDLS and CDR2 YYNGEE. The V end lost 2 bases, the J end lost 3 bases, and 12 bases lay between the germline ends. The CDR3 is 16 amino acids. Once extracted for a subset, genomic DNA was divided evenly among several immunoSEQ plates. Approximately 270 ng DNA, some 30,000 T cell genomes, went into unsorted PBMC replicate PCRs. Scientists sequenced DNA from unsorted PBMC on ten immunoSEQ deep assay plates. In the original analysis: There were no quality scores in the junction-only immunoSEQ sequences, so filtering differed. Clones were read by immunoSEQ multiplex PCR, and TCRdb kept only the in-frame ones, dropping some. The DNA gave D and trimming, while V, J and clone size come from that table. The top ten clones hold more than 10% of a sample with some 450,000 clones, approximately 80% of them seen once.

The material sequenced was PBMCs. The genes are TRBV9 and TRBJ2-6; D perhaps matches TRBD2 (6 bases). This clonotype was sampled from a middle-aged woman in good health. Some clones in this sample may be carry-over from other donors' samples. The CDR3 loop reads CASSVSGGYGANVLTF. The CDR3, as DNA: TGTGCCAGCAGCGTGAGCGGAGGGTATGGGGCCAACGTCCTGACTTTC. Supplemented by reference TRBV9 and TRBJ2-6, the full variable domain reads DSGVTQTPKHLITATGQRVTLRCSPRSGDLSVYWYQQSLDQGLQFLIQYYNGEERAKGNILERFSAQQFPDLHSELNLSSLELGDSALYFCASSVSGGYGANVLTFGAGSRLTVL.